Listed below are T cell receptor beta chains from one sample, sequenced in a study of radiotherapy plus CTLA-4 blockade in lung cancer. TCRdb keeps only in-frame clones here, not all; method: immunoSEQ multiplex PCR. The sample has roughly 98,000 clones, about 83% seen once. The sample consisted of peripheral blood, taken from a patient treated with radiotherapy plus ipilimumab. The receptor set was obtained from a human donor with non-small cell lung cancer that progressed on radiotherapy plus ipilimumab. CDR3s include the opening cysteine and the closing phenylalanine or tryptophan. A D gene is named only where the DNA matches it firmly. Clone sizes are given selectively: once, few, many, or a class where the clone is expanded.

J,D,size,V,DNA,CDR3
TRBJ2-3,TRBD2,few,TRBV9,TGTGCCAGCAGCCCCCCGACTAGCGGACCTTGGGATACGCAGTATTTT,CASSPPTSGPWDTQYF
TRBJ2-1,TRBD2,.,TRBV4-3,TGCGCCAGCAGCAGCCCCGGGACTAGCGGGAGGGGTTCCTACAATGAGCAGTTCTTC,CASSSPGTSGRGSYNEQFF
TRBJ1-1,.,.,TRBV29-1,TGCAGCGTTGAGCGAATGAACACTGAAGCTTTCTTT,CSVERMNTEAFF
TRBJ2-7,TRBD1,medium-sized,TRBV11-2,TGTGCCAGCAGCGTCGACAGGGCCCCCGCAGAGCAGTACTTC,CASSVDRAPAEQYF
TRBJ1-5,TRBD1,.,TRBV7-2,TGTGCCAGCAGCTCCGGGGACAGGGTTAGCAATCAGCCCCAGCATTTT,CASSSGDRVSNQPQHF
TRBJ2-5,.,.,TRBV7-2,TGTGCCAGCAGCTTAGTCGTGGGGCAGAGGACCCAGTACTTC,CASSLVVGQRTQYF
TRBJ1-5,.,once,TRBV27,TGTGCCAGCGCGGCAGACAATCAGCCCCAGCATTTT,CASAADNQPQHF
TRBJ1-2,TRBD1,.,TRBV6-5,TGTGCCAGCAGTTACACCGGGACAGGGGTTAACTATGGCTACACCTTC,CASSYTGTGVNYGYTF
TRBJ2-2,.,.,TRBV4-3,TGCGCCAGCAGCCAAGAGGACAGAGACACCGGGGAGCTGTTTTTT,CASSQEDRDTGELFF
TRBJ2-7,TRBD1,.,TRBV25-1,TGTGCCAGCAGTGCTGGACAGGGTCTGGGGCAGTACTTC,CASSAGQGLGQYF
TRBJ2-1,.,.,TRBV2,TGTGCCAGCAGAGGGGGACTTACCGGGGATGAGCAGTTCTTC,CASRGGLTGDEQFF
TRBJ1-4,.,many,TRBV28,TGTGCCAGCACTCTACACCCAGGCGGATCAACTAATGAAAAACTGTTTTTT,CASTLHPGGSTNEKLFF
TRBJ1-5,TRBD1,.,TRBV6-5,TGTGCCAGCAGTTACTCGAGGGGGCAGGGTCAGCCCCAGCATTTT,CASSYSRGQGQPQHF
TRBJ1-2,TRBD1,.,TRBV4-2,TGTGCCAGCAGCCCGCAAAGGGCAGGGGGGTTTGGCTACACCTTC,CASSPQRAGGFGYTF
TRBJ1-1,TRBD1,.,TRBV30,TGTGCCTGGATCGGGGACAGGGGGCGTATTAGCGGTGAAGCTTTCTTT,CAWIGDRGRISGEAFF
TRBJ1-4,TRBD1,.,TRBV5-1,TGCGCCAGCAGCTCAAAGGGGGCTACTAATGAAAAACTGTTTTTT,CASSSKGATNEKLFF
TRBJ2-7,TRBD2,few,TRBV5-1,TGCGCCAGCACCGAAGCGGGAGGATTAAGGGAGCAGTACTTC,CASTEAGGLREQYF
TRBJ2-2,TRBD1,.,TRBV2,TGTGCCAGCACCCGGGACAGGCACACCGGGGAGCTGTTTTTT,CASTRDRHTGELFF
TRBJ1-4,.,.,TRBV7-7,TGTGCCAGCAGCTTAGGATCGGGGGCCGGTGAAAAACTGTTTTTT,CASSLGSGAGEKLFF
TRBJ2-7,TRBD2,.,TRBV7-2,TGTGCCAGCAGCTTGGGGACTAGCGAAACCTACGAGCAGTACTTC,CASSLGTSETYEQYF